These 23 T cell receptor beta chains were all obtained from the same sample, sequenced in a study of cytomegalovirus exposure and HLA in healthy donors (dated by TCRdb to 2016 to 2017). Library preparation was by the immunoSEQ multiplex PCR assay. For the multiplex PCR, a mixture combining 60 forward primers for TCR Vbeta segments and 13 reverse primers for TCR Jbeta segments was used. The clones in this table, taken by TCRdb from immuneACCESS, are in-frame only. Not every clone is retained; where verified, under half of the shortfall comes from an unresolved V gene, and the cause of the rest is unknown. The sample table holds about 120,000 clones, of which approximately 15% were seen once. 1.5% to 2% of the sample lies in the top ten. Material for sequencing was PBMCs. The receptors were sampled from a woman between 18 and 29 years old in good health and CMV-seronegative.

This chain joins TRBV29-1 and TRBJ2-7; 7 nucleotides agree with TRBD1. The V segment lost 5 bases and the J segment 0 bases; nucleotides outside the gene matches: 7. The CDR3 covers 14 residues. Germline CDR1 is SQVTM and CDR2 is ANQGSEA. The chain's CDR3 is CSVFQGGVSYEQYF. CDR3 coding DNA: TGCAGCGTTTTCCAAGGGGGCGTCTCCTACGAGCAGTACTTC.

The table lists this clone with a few counts. J is TRBJ2-7 and V is TRBV28; D might be TRBD1 (6 bases). V was cut by 7 bases and J by 3 bases, with 13 bases left in between. CDR1 is MDHEN and CDR2 is SYDVKM in the germline V gene. The length of the CDR3 is 13 residues. The CDR3 bases are TGTGCCAGCAACCTCGGACAGCTCTACGAGCAGTACTTC. Translation: CASNLGQLYEQYF. Complete variable domain (other parts from reference TRBV28 and TRBJ2-7): DVKVTQSSRYLVKRTGEKVFLECVQDMDHENMFWYRQDPGLGLRLIYFSYDVKMKEKGDIPEGYSVSREKKERFSLILESASTNQTSMYLCASNLGQLYEQYFGPGTRLTVT.

In this sample, this clone turned up a few times. V usage is TRBV2 and J usage is TRBJ2-3, with D perhaps matching TRBD2 (6 bases). CDR1 is SNHLY and CDR2 is FYNNEI in the germline V gene. The CDR3 contains 14 residues. The V and J ends lost 5 bases and 2 bases respectively, with 11 bases between them. CDR3 sequence (DNA): TGTGCCAGCAGTTTAGCGGAGAACACAGATACGCAGTATTTT. Translated: CASSLAENTDTQYF.

The CDR3 spells CASSFARQGVNQPQHF. The CDR3 DNA reads as TGTGCCAGCAGCTTTGCCCGTCAGGGGGTAAATCAGCCCCAGCATTTT. The V and J genes are TRBV28 and TRBJ1-5; 7 nucleotides match TRBD1. The V segment lost 6 bases and the J segment 4 bases; nucleotides outside the gene matches: 12. Germline V gives CDR1 MDHEN, CDR2 SYDVKM. The CDR3 length is 16 residues.

This clone appeared a few times. V gene TRBV7-9 combines with J gene TRBJ2-1; 9 nucleotides match TRBD2. The CDR3 consists of 14 residues. After removal of 5 bases from V and 9 bases from J, the junction contained 8 bases not matched to a gene. Germline V gives CDR1 SEHNR, CDR2 FQNEAQ (reference sequence). The CDR3 nucleotides read TGTGCCAGCAGCAATAGCGGGAGCTTCAGTGAGCAGTTCTTC. Its translation: CASSNSGSFSEQFF. Full variable domain (missing parts from reference TRBV7-9 and TRBJ2-1): DTGVSQNPRHKITKRGQNVTFRCDPISEHNRLYWYRQTLGQGPEFLTYFQNEAQLEKSRLLSDRFSAERPKGSFSTLEIQRTEQGDSAMYLCASSNSGSFSEQFFGPGTRLTVL.

This clone was counted a few times. The CDR3 protein is CASSTWTGGNTGELFF. CDR3 sequence (DNA): TGTGCCAGCAGCACATGGACAGGGGGTAACACCGGGGAGCTGTTTTTT. This chain joins TRBV5-4 and TRBJ2-2; 10 bases are a match to TRBD1. The J segment lost 2 bases and the V segment lost 4 bases, leaving 5 bases of the junction unmatched. This CDR3 is 16 amino acids long. Germline V gene data show CDR1 as SGHNT and CDR2 as YYREEE (reference sequence).

V is TRBV9 and J is TRBJ1-3, with a possible D match to TRBD1 (6 bases). V lost 0 bases and J 1 base, leaving 8 bases between the germline ends. There are 15 residues in the CDR3. Germline V gives CDR1 SGDLS, CDR2 YYNGEE. CDR3 loop: CASSVVGQSGNTIYF. The CDR3 DNA sequence: TGTGCCAGCAGCGTAGTCGGACAGTCTGGAAACACCATATATTTT.

This clone has just a few counts. The rearrangement uses TRBV5-4 and TRBJ2-7, with 8 bases identical to TRBD2. J gave up 7 bases and V 4 bases, and 16 bases lay outside the gene matches. CDR1 is SGHNT, CDR2 YYREEE, per germline (reference sequence). CDR3 length: 16 amino acids. The CDR3: CASSPAGGTLLAEQYF. The CDR3 DNA is TGTGCCAGCAGCCCGGCGGGGGGTACTCTCTTGGCGGAGCAGTACTTC.

The chain combines TRBV18 with TRBJ1-1; TRBD1 matches at 7 bases. With 0 bases clipped from V and 3 bases from J, the junction kept 1 base outside the gene matches. CDR3 length equals 14 residues. Per germline, CDR1 KGHSH and CDR2 LQKENI. The CDR3 coding sequence is TGTGCCAGCTCACCACCGGGACAGTACACTGAAGCTTTCTTT. It specifies CASSPPGQYTEAFF.

V gene TRBV11-2 combines with J gene TRBJ1-4; tentatively, D is TRBD1 (5 bases). The germline V gene encodes CDR1 SGHAT and CDR2 FQNNGV. V dropped 4 bases and J dropped 9 bases, with 12 bases sitting between them. This CDR3 spans 13 amino acids. CDR3 bases: TGTGCCAGCAGCTCTAGGTCAGGGCAAAAACTGTTTTTT. Its translation is CASSSRSGQKLFF.

This chain uses TRBV7-9 with TRBJ2-2, with a possible D match to TRBD1 (6 bases). Trimming left V 3 bases short and J 8 bases short, with 16 bases between. This CDR3 has 15 residues. Germline values: CDR1 SEHNR, CDR2 FQNEAQ (reference sequence). CDR3 coding DNA: TGTGCCAGCAGCTTTGGCAGGGGCTCCGTGGGGGAGCTGTTTTTT. Its protein is CASSFGRGSVGELFF.

The chain uses TRBV6-5 and TRBJ2-5; the D is unclear. The germline V gene has CDR1 MNHEY and CDR2 SVGAGI. Trimming cost V 6 bases and J 0 bases, with 11 bases left between them. The CDR3 contains 14 residues. CDR3 nucleotides: TGTGCCAGCAGAATGACAATGTACCAAGAGACCCAGTACTTC. It encodes CASRMTMYQETQYF.

The rearrangement links TRBV19 to TRBJ1-6; D perhaps matches TRBD1 (6 bases). Trimming took 7 bases from V and 9 from J, leaving 13 bases between them. The CDR3 spans 13 residues. Germline V gives CDR1 LNHDA, CDR2 SQIVND (reference sequence). Written as DNA, the CDR3 is TGTGCCAGTAAGGGGGGGGTCGGTTCACCCCTCCACTTT. Protein sequence: CASKGGVGSPLHF.

The V gene is TRBV6-5, the J gene TRBJ1-1; no reliable D call. Trimming shortened V by 5 bases and J by 2 bases, and 18 bases separated the two germline ends. The CDR3 has 16 residues. The germline CDR1 and CDR2 sequences are MNHEY and SVGAGI. As DNA, the CDR3 is TGTGCCAGCAGTAACTGGGCGAACCGTGGTAACACTGAAGCTTTCTTT. It translates to CASSNWANRGNTEAFF.

This chain uses TRBV5-1 with TRBJ1-2; D is possibly TRBD1 (5 bases). CDR1 SGHRS and CDR2 YFSETQ come from the germline V gene. The CDR3 sequence is 16 residues long. With 5 bases removed from V and 0 bases from J, the gap between germline ends came to 17 bases. CDR3 protein: CASRGTTPASNYGYTF. As DNA, the CDR3 is TGCGCCAGCAGAGGGACTACTCCTGCATCTAACTATGGCTACACCTTC.

The chain recombines TRBV6-5 with TRBJ2-2; 10 nucleotides align to TRBD2. This CDR3 has 15 amino acids. The V gene end was trimmed by 5 bases and the J gene end by 1 base; junction bases not matched to a gene: 1. The V gene's germline CDR1 is MNHEY and CDR2 SVGAGI. The CDR3 region has the DNA TGTGCCAGCAGTCGGACTAGCGGGAACACCGGGGAGCTGTTTTTT. Its protein is CASSRTSGNTGELFF.

A few counts support this clone. The chain has TRBV4-1 and TRBJ2-7; no reliable D call. This CDR3 region has 13 residues. Per the germline V gene, CDR1 is MGHRA and CDR2 is YSYEKL. Trimming took off 4 bases at V and 1 base at J, with 8 bases between the two ends. In DNA, the CDR3 is TGCGCCAGCAGCCGGAGCCTATCCTACGAGCAGTACTTC. As protein: CASSRSLSYEQYF.

This clone was observed a handful of times. This chain uses TRBV9 with TRBJ2-5, with 7 bases aligning to TRBD2. J was trimmed by 4 bases and V by 0 bases; bases with no gene match: 3. Per germline, CDR1 SGDLS and CDR2 YYNGEE. The CDR3 totals 14 residues. CDR3 protein: CASSVATGGETQYF. The DNA for the CDR3 is TGTGCCAGCAGCGTAGCTACGGGGGGAGAGACCCAGTACTTC. The full variable domain, rest sourced from reference TRBV9 and TRBJ2-5, is DSGVTQTPKHLITATGQRVTLRCSPRSGDLSVYWYQQSLDQGLQFLIQYYNGEERAKGNILERFSAQQFPDLHSELNLSSLELGDSALYFCASSVATGGETQYFGPGTRLLVL.

J is TRBJ2-2 and V is TRBV30; D remains ambiguous. Germline-derived CDR1 and CDR2 are GTSNPN and SVGIG (reference sequence). This CDR3 spans 13 amino acids. V was trimmed by 0 bases and J by 5 bases, leaving 7 bases between them. The CDR3 region has the DNA TGTGCCTGGAGTGTACGGGTAACCGGGGAGCTGTTTTTT. As protein: CAWSVRVTGELFF.

The CDR3 region has the DNA TGTGCCTGGAGTCGAGGGGGTGGCTACACCTTC. It specifies CAWSRGGGYTF. The chain joins TRBV30 to TRBJ1-2, with TRBD1 as a possible D gene (6 bases). Per the germline V gene, CDR1 is GTSNPN and CDR2 is SVGIG (reference sequence). Trimming left V 2 bases short and J 7 bases short, with 8 bases between. The CDR3 totals 11 residues.

This clone was observed a handful of times. The chain links TRBV10-2 to TRBJ1-5; TRBD1 matches 7 bases. The CDR3 runs to 18 residues. Germline V gene sequence: CDR1 WSHSY, CDR2 SAAADI. J was trimmed by 2 bases and V by 3 bases; bases with no gene match: 13. The CDR3 here is CASSEIYRGGGGNQPQHF. The CDR3 region has the DNA TGCGCCAGCAGTGAAATCTACAGGGGTGGCGGTGGCAATCAGCCCCAGCATTTT.

This clone turned up a few times. The chain is built from TRBV27 and TRBJ2-7; D may be TRBD2 (7 bases). V was trimmed by 7 bases and J by 1 base, leaving 17 bases between them. The CDR3 runs to 15 residues. Germline CDR1 is MNHEY and CDR2 is SMNVEV (reference sequence). The CDR3 DNA follows: TGTGCCAGCACCCTGCGCGGGGGCCGTTCCTACGAGCAGTACTTC. Translation gives CASTLRGGRSYEQYF.

There are a few counts of this clone. This sequence joins TRBV5-1 and TRBJ2-3; D possibly corresponds to TRBD1 (6 bases). The CDR3 loop spans 15 amino acids. The V end lost 3 bases, the J end lost 2 bases, and 13 bases lay between the germline ends. Germline lookup yields CDR1 SGHRS and CDR2 YFSETQ. The CDR3 protein is CASSSWTVTTDTQYF. The CDR3 bases are TGCGCCAGCAGCTCCTGGACAGTCACCACAGATACGCAGTATTTT.